These 12 T cell receptor beta chains were all obtained from the same sample, sequenced in a study of OX40 agonist ivuxolimab in advanced cancers. Here immunoSEQ multiplex PCR was the method, and the copy in TCRdb shows in-frame clones only, minus some. The top ten clones hold more than 4.5% of a sample with tens of thousands of clones, 75% to 95% of them seen once. Sequencing was performed on CD4+ or CD8+ T cells sorted from blood, taken in a trial of the OX40 agonist ivuxolimab. The receptors originated from an adult with an advanced solid tumor such as melanoma, head and neck, liver or kidney cancer.

The chain recombines TRBV5-5 with TRBJ2-7, with D perhaps TRBD1 (5 bases). The CDR3 runs 13 residues. Deletions cut 3 bases from V and 1 base from J, with 8 bases between. Germline CDR1 reads SGHKS; CDR2 reads YYEKEE (reference sequence). The CDR3, as DNA: TGTGCCAGCAGCTGGTCAGGGTCCTACGAGCAGTACTTC. It codes for CASSWSGSYEQYF.

J is TRBJ2-7 and V is TRBV6-1; D remains ambiguous. V was shortened by 0 bases and J by 4 bases, with 10 bases between the two germline ends. The CDR3 has 14 residues. Germline loops: CDR1 MNHNS, CDR2 SASEGT. The CDR3 bases are TGTGCCAGCAGTGAAGCAGTGTGGGCTTACGAGCAGTACTTC. It encodes CASSEAVWAYEQYF.

The rearrangement uses TRBV5-1 and TRBJ2-1, with 11 nucleotides matching TRBD2. CDR1 is SGHRS, CDR2 YFSETQ, per germline. The CDR3 runs to 21 residues. Unmatched junction bases numbered 19, after V lost 4 bases and J lost 1 base. This CDR3 is CASSGFTLRLAGSSSYNEQFF. The CDR3 DNA follows: TGCGCCAGCAGCGGGTTCACATTGAGACTAGCGGGATCTTCATCCTACAATGAGCAGTTCTTC.

The chain couples TRBV21-1 to TRBJ1-1. TRBV21-1 counts as a pseudogene. The CDR3 totals 14 residues. The DNA for the CDR3 is TGTGCCAGCAGCAAAGGAGGTTACAACACTGAAGCTTTCTTT. This codes for CASSKGGYNTEAFF.

This chain connects TRBV6-6 to TRBJ2-5; D is uncertain. Germline V gene sequence: CDR1 MNHNY, CDR2 SVGAGI (reference sequence). The CDR3 runs to 11 residues. Trimming took 6 bases from V and 5 from J, leaving 7 bases between them. The CDR3 sequence is CASRVRETQYF. The CDR3 nucleotides read TGTGCCAGCAGAGTCAGGGAGACCCAGTACTTC.

The chain joins TRBV27 to TRBJ1-5; no clear D gene. The germline V gene encodes CDR1 MNHEY and CDR2 SMNVEV (reference sequence). The CDR3 runs 16 residues. Between the trimmed V and J ends, which lost 6 bases and 2 bases, there was a span of 17 bases. CDR3 nucleotide sequence: TGTGCCAGCAGCTCTACTGGGGTAGGCGGCAATCAGCCCCAGCATTTT. This gives the protein CASSSTGVGGNQPQHF.

The chain carries TRBV28 and TRBJ1-5; no clear D gene. Trimming cost V 2 bases and J 5 bases, with 16 bases left between them. Looked up from germline, CDR1 is MDHEN and CDR2 is SYDVKM. This CDR3 is 16 amino acids long. The CDR3 region is CASSLEVGPSYQPQHF. In nucleotides, the CDR3 is TGTGCCAGCAGTTTAGAGGTTGGACCAAGCTATCAGCCCCAGCATTTT.

The rearrangement uses TRBV4-1 and TRBJ2-1; D gene ambiguous. Trimming removed 1 base from V and 5 bases from J, with 15 bases in between. This CDR3 is 16 amino acids long. Germline CDR1 and CDR2: MGHRA and YSYEKL. The CDR3 loop is CASSQGPLINNNEQFF. The CDR3 DNA reads as TGCGCCAGCAGCCAAGGTCCCCTAATCAACAACAATGAGCAGTTCTTC.

The chain employs TRBV25-1 and TRBJ2-1; D could derive from TRBD1 or TRBD2 (5 bases each). The germline V gene has CDR1 MGHDK and CDR2 SYGVNS. The CDR3 is 14 residues long. The V gene lost 3 bases and the J gene lost 4 bases, with 10 bases spanning the gap. This CDR3 reads CASSDREYYNEQFF. The CDR3 DNA reads TGTGCCAGCAGTGACAGGGAGTATTACAATGAGCAGTTCTTC.

The chain uses TRBV15 and TRBJ1-1, with 7 bases that match TRBD1. Germline CDR1 reads LNHNV; CDR2 reads YYDKDF (reference sequence). This CDR3 spans 15 amino acids. V lost 6 bases, J lost 7 bases, and 14 bases stayed unmatched. The CDR3 DNA is TGTGCCACCAGTAAGAGGGACAGCCCAAGCGATGAAGCTTTCTTT. As protein: CATSKRDSPSDEAFF. The full variable domain, with the rest looked up from reference TRBV15 and TRBJ1-1, is DAMVIQNPRYQVTQFGKPVTLSCSQTLNHNVMYWYQQKSSQAPKLLFHYYDKDFNNEADTPDNFQSRRPNTSFCFLDIRSPGLGDTAMYLCATSKRDSPSDEAFFGQGTRLTVV.

V gene TRBV4-1 combines with J gene TRBJ2-2, with 13 bases lining up with TRBD2. V was clipped by 2 bases and J by 6 bases; unmatched bases: 15. Germline CDR1 is MGHRA and CDR2 is YSYEKL. This CDR3 contains 20 residues. The CDR3 region has the DNA TGCGCCAGCAGCCAAACGCCCTCCCCGGGACTAGCGGGACGGGCCGGGGAGCTGTTTTTT. It encodes CASSQTPSPGLAGRAGELFF.

The V and J genes are TRBV29-1 and TRBJ2-3; no clear D gene. The V and J ends lost 0 bases and 1 base respectively, with 11 bases between them. Germline lookup yields CDR1 SQVTM and CDR2 ANQGSEA. The CDR3 totals 15 residues. The CDR3 region is CSVEDPARGTDTQYF. In DNA form, the CDR3 reads TGCAGCGTTGAAGATCCCGCTCGCGGCACAGATACGCAGTATTTT.